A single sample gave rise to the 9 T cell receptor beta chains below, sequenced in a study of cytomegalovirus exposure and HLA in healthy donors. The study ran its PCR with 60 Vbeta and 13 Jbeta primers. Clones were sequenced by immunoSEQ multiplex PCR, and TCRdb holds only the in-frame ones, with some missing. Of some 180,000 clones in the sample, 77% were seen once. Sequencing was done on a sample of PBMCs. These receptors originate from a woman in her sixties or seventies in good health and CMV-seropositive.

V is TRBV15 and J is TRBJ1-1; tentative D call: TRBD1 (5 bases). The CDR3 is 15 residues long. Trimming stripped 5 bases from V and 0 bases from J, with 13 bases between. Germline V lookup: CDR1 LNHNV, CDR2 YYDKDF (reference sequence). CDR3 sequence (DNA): TGTGCCACCAGCGGAGGAGACAGATTGAACACTGAAGCTTTCTTT. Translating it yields CATSGGDRLNTEAFF.

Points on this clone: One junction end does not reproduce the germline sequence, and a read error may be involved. In nucleotides, the CDR3 is TGTGCCAACAGTTCGACAGGGACGGGGAATGAGCAGTTCTTC. Translating gives CANSSTGTGNEQFF. The chain carries TRBV28 and TRBJ2-1; 7 bases are shared with TRBD1. The CDR3 sequence is 14 residues long. Per germline, CDR1 MDHEN and CDR2 SYDVKM.

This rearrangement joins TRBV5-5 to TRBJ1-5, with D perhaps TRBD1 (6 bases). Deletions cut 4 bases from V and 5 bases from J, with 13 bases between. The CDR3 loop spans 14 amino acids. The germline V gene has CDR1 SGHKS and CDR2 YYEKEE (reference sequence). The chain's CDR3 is CASSLLTGDQPQHF. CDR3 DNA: TGTGCCAGCAGCCTCTTGACAGGAGATCAGCCCCAGCATTTT.

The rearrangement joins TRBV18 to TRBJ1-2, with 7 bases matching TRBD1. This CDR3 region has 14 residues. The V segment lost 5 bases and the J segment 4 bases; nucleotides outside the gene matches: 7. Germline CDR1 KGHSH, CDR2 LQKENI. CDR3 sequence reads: CASSDRDSPYGYTF. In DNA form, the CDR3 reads TGTGCCAGCTCAGATAGGGACAGCCCCTATGGCTACACCTTC.

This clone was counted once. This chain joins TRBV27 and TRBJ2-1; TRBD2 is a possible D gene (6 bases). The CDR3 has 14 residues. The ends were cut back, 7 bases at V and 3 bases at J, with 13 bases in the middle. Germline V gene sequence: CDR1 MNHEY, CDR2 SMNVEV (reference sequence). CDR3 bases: TGTGCCAGCACCTTTGGGACTGACTACAATGAGCAGTTCTTC. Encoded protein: CASTFGTDYNEQFF.

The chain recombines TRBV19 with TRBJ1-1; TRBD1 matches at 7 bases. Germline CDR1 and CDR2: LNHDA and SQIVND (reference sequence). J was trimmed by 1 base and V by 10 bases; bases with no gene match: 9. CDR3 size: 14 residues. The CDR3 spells CAIKDRSTNTEAFF. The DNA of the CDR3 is TGTGCCATTAAGGACAGGTCGACGAACACTGAAGCTTTCTTT.

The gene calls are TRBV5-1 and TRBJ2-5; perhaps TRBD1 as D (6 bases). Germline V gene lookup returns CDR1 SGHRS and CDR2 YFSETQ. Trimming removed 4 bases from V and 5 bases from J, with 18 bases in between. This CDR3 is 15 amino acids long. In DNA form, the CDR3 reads TGCGCCAGCAGCCCCCGGGACACGGTCCGGGAGACCCAGTACTTC. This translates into CASSPRDTVRETQYF.

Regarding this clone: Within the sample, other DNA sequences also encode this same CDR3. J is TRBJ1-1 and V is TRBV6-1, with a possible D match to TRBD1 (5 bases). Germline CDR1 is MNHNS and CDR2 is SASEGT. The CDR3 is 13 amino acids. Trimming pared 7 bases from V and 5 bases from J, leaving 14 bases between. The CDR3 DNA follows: TGTGCCAGCACCTGGGGGGTGGGAACTGAAGCTTTCTTT. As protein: CASTWGVGTEAFF.

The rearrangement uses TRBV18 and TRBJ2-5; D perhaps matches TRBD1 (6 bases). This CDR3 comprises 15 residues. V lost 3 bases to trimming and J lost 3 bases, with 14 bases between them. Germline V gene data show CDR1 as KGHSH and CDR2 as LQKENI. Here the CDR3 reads CASSPRDRRKETQYF. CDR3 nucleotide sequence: TGTGCCAGCTCACCTCGCGACAGGCGGAAAGAGACCCAGTACTTC.